Following are 14 T cell receptor beta chains from one sample sequenced in a study of T-cell memory formation after mild COVID-19. TCRdb used MiXCR to reprocess the 5' RACE reads, holding one entry per CDR3 protein. This table has 250,000 to 350,000 distinct CDR3 sequences, more than 15% appearing once. Material for sequencing was PBMCs or a T cell subset sorted from them (not recorded which). Receptors originate from a man younger than 30 who had mild COVID-19 (a few samples of this study predate the infection). Cell type and time point are not known.

The chain links TRBV4-3 to TRBJ2-1, with TRBD2 identical over 10 bases. The trim removed 4 bases at V and 7 bases at J, leaving 13 bases unmatched. This CDR3 is 17 amino acids long. The V gene's germline CDR1 is LGHNA and CDR2 YSLEER. The CDR3 DNA sequence: TGCGCCAGCAGCCGACCCGTCGGACTAGCGGACCGGAATGAGCAGTTCTTC. Encoded protein: CASSRPVGLADRNEQFF.

This chain joins TRBV9 and TRBJ1-2, with D possibly matching TRBD1 (5 bases). CDR3 length equals 15 residues. CDR1 is SGDLS, CDR2 YYNGEE, per germline. V shed 2 bases and J shed 2 bases, with 13 bases lying between them. The CDR3 loop is CASSVGTGVNYGYTF. The CDR3 DNA sequence: TGTGCCAGCAGCGTCGGGACGGGGGTCAACTATGGCTACACCTTC. Based on the CDR3 plus reference TRBV9 and TRBJ1-2, the full variable domain is DSGVTQTPKHLITATGQRVTLRCSPRSGDLSVYWYQQSLDQGLQFLIQYYNGEERAKGNILERFSAQQFPDLHSELNLSSLELGDSALYFCASSVGTGVNYGYTFGSGTRLTVV.

This clonotype showed up many times. The rearrangement uses TRBV6-2 or TRBV6-3 and TRBJ1-5; tentative D call: TRBD1 (5 bases). Germline CDR1 MNHEY, CDR2 SVGEGT. The CDR3 is 11 residues long. Trimming stripped 2 bases from V and 9 bases from J, with 5 bases between. The CDR3 sequence is CASSYQGPQHF. CDR3 sequence (DNA): TGTGCCAGCAGTTACCAGGGGCCCCAGCATTTT.

CDR3 in DNA: TGTGCCATCGCGGGGGCAGTTCAAGAGACCCAGTACTTC. Translation gives CAIAGAVQETQYF. This chain connects TRBV10-3 to TRBJ2-5, with D possibly TRBD2 on 7 matching bases. The germline CDR1 and CDR2 sequences are ENHRY and SYGVKD. The V end was cut by 8 bases, the J end by 2 bases, with 12 bases between. The CDR3 totals 13 residues.

This clonotype occurred a few times. This rearrangement joins TRBV5-1 to TRBJ1-1; D is undetermined. The germline gives CDR1 SGHRS, CDR2 YFSETQ. Trimming removed 4 bases at V and 1 base at J, with 8 bases between. This CDR3 spans 13 amino acids. The CDR3 sequence is CASSNMPNTEAFF. The CDR3 DNA is TGCGCCAGCAGCAATATGCCGAACACTGAAGCTTTCTTT.

This chain uses TRBV2 with TRBJ1-1; unclear D gene. This CDR3 contains 11 residues. Trimming left V 1 base short and J 10 bases short, with 7 bases between. Germline values: CDR1 SNHLY, CDR2 FYNNEI. CDR3 sequence reads: CASSEGQTAFF. For the CDR3, the DNA is TGTGCCAGCAGTGAAGGTCAGACAGCTTTCTTT.

J is TRBJ2-1 and V is TRBV4-1; no definite D call. The V gene's germline CDR1 is MGHRA and CDR2 YSYEKL. V was pared by 3 bases and J by 6 bases, with 15 bases between. This CDR3 is 15 amino acids long. This chain's CDR3 is CASSHPRMGSNEQFF. In DNA form, the CDR3 reads TGCGCCAGCAGCCACCCTAGGATGGGTTCCAATGAGCAGTTCTTC.

This clonotype showed up many times. J is TRBJ1-1 and V is TRBV5-6; D remains ambiguous. Looked up from germline, CDR1 is SGHDT and CDR2 is YYEEEE. The V and J ends lost 6 bases and 5 bases respectively, with 17 bases between them. The CDR3 has 14 amino acids. The CDR3 DNA reads as TGTGCCAGCACCCTTTATAGCGTTAGGACTGAAGCTTTCTTT. Protein sequence: CASTLYSVRTEAFF.

V usage is TRBV4-3 and J usage is TRBJ2-1; 8 nucleotides agree with TRBD1. This CDR3 has 14 amino acids. Germline CDR1 is LGHNA and CDR2 is YSLEER. V lost 4 bases to trimming and J lost 6 bases; unmatched junction nucleotides: 5. The CDR3 here is CASSLRDRINEQFF. Written as DNA, the CDR3 is TGCGCCAGCAGCCTTCGGGACAGGATCAATGAGCAGTTCTTC.

The chain joins TRBV7-2 to TRBJ2-7; 9 nucleotides match TRBD1. J was trimmed by 5 bases and V by 5 bases; bases with no gene match: 7. Germline CDR1 and CDR2: SGHTA and FQGNSA. The CDR3 has 14 residues. In nucleotides, the CDR3 is TGTGCCAGCAGCCCGGGACAGGGAATCAACGAGCAGTACGTC. Its protein product is CASSPGQGINEQYV.

The V and J genes are TRBV5-1 and TRBJ2-7, with TRBD1 matching 7 bases. CDR1 and CDR2 from the germline V gene are SGHRS and YFSETQ. The CDR3 consists of 12 residues. V dropped 5 bases and J dropped 5; count of bases not matched to a gene: 4. The CDR3 DNA sequence: TGCGCCAGCAGGTCAACAGGGGACGAGCAGTACTTC. Translated, it gives CASRSTGDEQYF.

This CDR3 is CASSHLRGAYGYTF. The CDR3 DNA reads TGTGCCAGCAGCCATCTCCGGGGGGCCTATGGCTACACCTTC. V usage is TRBV14 and J usage is TRBJ1-2; TRBD1 might be the D (6 bases). The germline CDR1 and CDR2 sequences are SGHDN and FVKESK. V was pared by 3 bases and J by 4 bases, with 12 bases between. The CDR3 loop spans 14 amino acids.

J is TRBJ1-1 and V is TRBV18; D not resolved. Per germline, CDR1 KGHSH and CDR2 LQKENI. Trimming took 1 base from V and 12 from J, leaving 15 bases between them. The CDR3 is 13 amino acids. The CDR3 reads CASSPRREGETFF. As DNA, the CDR3 is TGTGCCAGCTCACCACGGCGGGAGGGAGAGACTTTCTTT.

V and J are TRBV20-1 and TRBJ2-1; 10 positions agree with TRBD1. Germline V CDR1 and CDR2: DFQATT, SNEGSKA (reference sequence). Trimming took 3 bases from V and 2 from J; bases not matched to a gene: 10. This CDR3 is built from 17 residues. CDR3 sequence reads: CSASATRDRGPYNEQFF. Written as DNA, the CDR3 is TGCAGTGCTAGTGCAACCCGGGACAGGGGCCCCTACAATGAGCAGTTCTTC.